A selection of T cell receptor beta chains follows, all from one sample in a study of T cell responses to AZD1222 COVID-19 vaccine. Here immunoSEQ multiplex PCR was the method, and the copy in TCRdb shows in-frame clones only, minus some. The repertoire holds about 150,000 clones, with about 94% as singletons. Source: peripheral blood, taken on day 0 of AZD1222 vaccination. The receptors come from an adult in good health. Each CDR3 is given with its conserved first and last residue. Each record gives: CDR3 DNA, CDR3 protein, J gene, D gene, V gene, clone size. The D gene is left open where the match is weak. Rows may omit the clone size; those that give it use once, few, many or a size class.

TGTGCCAGTAGGGGGGTCGGGAATCAGCCCCAGCATTTT | CASRGVGNQPQHF | TRBJ1-5 | - | TRBV19 | once
TGTGCCAGTAGTTTCCCGGGGGGCGCGATAATGGTGGATGGCTACACCTTC | CASSFPGGAIMVDGYTF | TRBJ1-2 | - | TRBV19 | once
TGTGCCAGCAGCTCCCTGGTGGGAGGCCGAAACTATGGCTACACCTTC | CASSSLVGGRNYGYTF | TRBJ1-2 | - | TRBV5-5 | -
TGTGCCAGCAGCAGGACGGGAAGCTCCTACAATGAGCAGTTCTTC | CASSRTGSSYNEQFF | TRBJ2-1 | - | TRBV5-5 | -
TGTGTCAGAAGCTTAAGGGAGCCTAGGCAGGGGGCTAGTTCTGGAAACACCATATATTTT | CVRSLREPRQGASSGNTIYF | TRBJ1-3 | - | TRBV7-5 | -
TGCGCCAGCAGCCAAGAAGGAGGGCGGGTTCACTCCTACAATGAGCAGTTCTTC | CASSQEGGRVHSYNEQFF | TRBJ2-1 | - | TRBV4-1 | once
TGTGCCACCAGTAATCCCGGGACAGGCTATGGCTACACCTTC | CATSNPGTGYGYTF | TRBJ1-2 | TRBD1 | TRBV24-1 | -
TGTGCCAGCAGTTTAGGCGGGCAGAGCTCCTACGAGCAGTACTTC | CASSLGGQSSYEQYF | TRBJ2-7 | - | TRBV28 | few
TGTGCCAGCAGCCAAGATAAGACTAGCGGGAGGTACACCGGGGAGCTGTTTTTT | CASSQDKTSGRYTGELFF | TRBJ2-2 | TRBD2 | TRBV3-1/TRBV3-2 | -
TGTGCCAGCAACGTTCTTGTCGGGGGCCCGCTGCGGTTTGCTTTCTTT | CASNVLVGGPLRFAFF | TRBJ1-1 | - | TRBV7-3 | -
TGTGCCACGACAGGGGGCTCCTACGAGCAGTACTTC | CATTGGSYEQYF | TRBJ2-7 | TRBD1 | TRBV6-5 | few
TGTGCCAGTAGCACGGGGATGGGGACTGAAGCTTTCTTT | CASSTGMGTEAFF | TRBJ1-1 | - | TRBV19 | -
TGCGCCAGCCAAATGAACACTGAAGCTTTCTTT | CASQMNTEAFF | TRBJ1-1 | - | TRBV5-1 | -
TGTGCCAGCTCACCAAAGGCAAATTTTGCGGAGACCCAGTACTTC | CASSPKANFAETQYF | TRBJ2-5 | - | TRBV18 | -
TGTGCCAGCAGGTCTAGCGGACCCGGGGCCCAGTACTTC | CASRSSGPGAQYF | TRBJ2-5 | TRBD2 | TRBV27 | -
TGTGCCAGTAGAGTAACGGGGTATCTCAATGAGCAGTTCTTC | CASRVTGYLNEQFF | TRBJ2-1 | - | TRBV19 | -